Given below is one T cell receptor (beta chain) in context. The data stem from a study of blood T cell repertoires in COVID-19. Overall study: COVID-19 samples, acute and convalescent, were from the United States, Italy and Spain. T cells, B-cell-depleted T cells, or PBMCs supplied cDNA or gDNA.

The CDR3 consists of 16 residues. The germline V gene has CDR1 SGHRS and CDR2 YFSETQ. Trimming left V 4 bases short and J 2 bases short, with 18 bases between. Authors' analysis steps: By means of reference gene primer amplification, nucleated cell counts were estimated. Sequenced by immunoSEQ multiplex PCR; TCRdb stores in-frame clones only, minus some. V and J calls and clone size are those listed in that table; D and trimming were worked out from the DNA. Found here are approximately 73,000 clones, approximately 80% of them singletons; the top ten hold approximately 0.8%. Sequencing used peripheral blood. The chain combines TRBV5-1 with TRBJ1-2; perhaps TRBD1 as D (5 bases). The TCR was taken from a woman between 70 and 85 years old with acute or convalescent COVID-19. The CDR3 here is CASSETAQTPNYGYTF. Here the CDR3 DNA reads TGCGCCAGCAGCGAGACAGCTCAGACTCCAAACTATGGCTACACCTTC.